Following are 20 T cell receptor beta chains from one sample sequenced in a study of blood T cell repertoires in COVID-19. Measured with immunoSEQ multiplex PCR; TCRdb has only the in-frame clones, and not every one. The sample contains some 16,000 clones, 82% of which appear only once. Sequencing used peripheral blood. These TCRs come from a man older than 75 with active COVID-19.

The V and J genes are TRBV6-6 and TRBJ1-2; possibly TRBD1 for D (6 bases). This CDR3 spans 16 amino acids. CDR1 MNHNY and CDR2 SVGAGI come from the germline V gene (reference sequence). Between the trimmed V and J ends, which lost 6 bases and 0 bases, there was a span of 17 bases. The CDR3 is CASSRTDRIPNYGYTF. CDR3 nucleotides: TGTGCCAGCAGCCGAACGGACAGAATACCTAACTATGGCTACACCTTC.

The V gene is TRBV27, the J gene TRBJ2-7; D is possibly TRBD1 (6 bases). V lost 0 bases, J lost 5 bases, and 8 bases lay in between. Germline CDR1 and CDR2: MNHEY and SMNVEV (reference sequence). This CDR3 comprises 13 residues. The CDR3 DNA sequence: TGTGCCAGCAGTTTATCAGAGGGGGACGAGCAGTACTTC. It yields the protein CASSLSEGDEQYF.

The gene calls are TRBV6-1 and TRBJ2-3, with 7 bases that match TRBD1. Losses at the gene ends were 4 bases for V and 0 bases for J; bases not matched to a gene: 7. The CDR3 length is 16 residues. The V gene's germline CDR1 is MNHNS and CDR2 SASEGT. CDR3 region: CASSAYRGRSTDTQYF. Written as DNA, the CDR3 is TGTGCCAGCAGTGCGTACAGGGGCCGTAGCACAGATACGCAGTATTTT.

This clone showed up just once. The chain has TRBV2 and TRBJ2-3; TRBD2 agrees at 16 bases. CDR1 is SNHLY, CDR2 FYNNEI, per germline. This CDR3 has 16 amino acids. V gave up 6 bases and J gave up 4 bases; unmatched junction bases: 4. The CDR3, as DNA: TGTGCCAGCAGGGGACTAGCGGGAGGGCTTTCAGATACGCAGTATTTT. Protein sequence: CASRGLAGGLSDTQYF.

CDR3 sequence: CASVGLAAYNEQFF. In DNA, the CDR3 is TGTGCCAGCGTAGGGCTAGCGGCCTACAATGAGCAGTTCTTC. This chain uses TRBV2 with TRBJ2-1; TRBD2 aligns across 7 bases. Looked up from germline, CDR1 is SNHLY and CDR2 is FYNNEI. This CDR3 has 14 residues. The trim removed 8 bases at V and 2 bases at J, leaving 6 bases unmatched.

Here the CDR3 reads CASTHGGLYNEQFF. In nucleotides, the CDR3 is TGTGCCAGCACACACGGGGGGCTCTACAATGAGCAGTTCTTC. V is TRBV6-5 and J is TRBJ2-1; TRBD2 might be the D (7 bases). CDR3 length: 14 amino acids. Trimming took 7 bases from V and 3 from J, leaving 13 bases between them. Germline CDR1 reads MNHEY; CDR2 reads SVGAGI.

This chain joins TRBV11-2 and TRBJ2-7; 8 bases map to TRBD2. Per germline, CDR1 SGHAT and CDR2 FQNNGV. Germline trimming cut 1 base from V and 2 bases from J; bases unmatched to any gene: 7. The length of the CDR3 is 16 residues. The CDR3 is CASSLAYPGLAYEQYF. For the CDR3, the DNA is TGTGCCAGCAGCTTAGCCTACCCGGGACTAGCCTACGAGCAGTACTTC.

V is TRBV5-4 and J is TRBJ2-5; 8 nucleotides match TRBD2. The CDR3 length is 15 residues. Germline loops: CDR1 SGHNT, CDR2 YYREEE (reference sequence). Losses at the gene ends were 3 bases for V and 4 bases for J; bases not matched to a gene: 8. CDR3 nucleotide sequence: TGTGCCAGCAGCTCCTCCGGGAGGGAGGGAGAGACCCAGTACTTC. Protein product: CASSSSGREGETQYF.

This clone appeared a few times. V gene TRBV19 combines with J gene TRBJ2-7; 16 bases fit TRBD2. The CDR3 is 17 amino acids. V lost 3 bases to trimming and J lost 1 base; unmatched junction nucleotides: 3. Germline V gene sequence: CDR1 LNHDA, CDR2 SQIVND (reference sequence). CDR3 sequence: CASSIPGLAGGSYEQYF. The CDR3 DNA is TGTGCCAGTAGTATCCCGGGACTAGCGGGAGGGTCCTACGAGCAGTACTTC.

CDR3 coding DNA: TGTGCCAGCAGCTTGTACAACATAGGGGGTGACGAGCAGTACTTC. Protein: CASSLYNIGGDEQYF. This chain joins TRBV5-5 and TRBJ2-7, with a tentative D call TRBD1 (6 bases). The germline V and J ends were trimmed by 1 base and 5 bases, with 16 bases remaining between them. Germline CDR1 SGHKS, CDR2 YYEKEE (reference sequence). The CDR3 has 15 amino acids.

The chain joins TRBV9 to TRBJ1-2; 8 nucleotides match TRBD1. Germline V gene sequence: CDR1 SGDLS, CDR2 YYNGEE. This CDR3 is built from 14 residues. The trim removed 4 bases at V and 2 bases at J, leaving 4 bases unmatched. CDR3 DNA sequence: TGTGCCAGCAGCCATGACAGGGGAAACTATGGCTACACCTTC. Encoded protein: CASSHDRGNYGYTF.

The chain links TRBV12-3 or TRBV12-4 to TRBJ1-5; 9 bases agree with TRBD1. With V trimmed by 6 bases and J by 5 bases, 2 bases remained unmatched. CDR3 size: 13 residues. CDR3 coding DNA: TGTGCCAGCAGCTGGGACAGGGATCAGCCCCAGCATTTT. It encodes CASSWDRDQPQHF.

This chain joins TRBV6-2 or TRBV6-3 and TRBJ1-2; D gene uncertain. This CDR3 is built from 12 residues. Germline V gene lookup returns CDR1 MNHEY and CDR2 SVGEGT. The V and J ends lost 0 bases and 7 bases respectively, with 6 bases between them. Here the CDR3 DNA reads TGTGCCAGCAGTTACTCCTTTCGTGGCTACACCTTC. As protein: CASSYSFRGYTF.

The CDR3 DNA reads as TGCGCCAGCAGCCACAGGACCTCCACAGATACGCAGTATTTT. Protein: CASSHRTSTDTQYF. The rearrangement links TRBV5-1 to TRBJ2-3; D is perhaps TRBD1 (5 bases). The CDR3 sequence is 14 residues long. Looked up from germline, CDR1 is SGHRS and CDR2 is YFSETQ. Trimming took off 4 bases at V and 2 bases at J, with 11 bases between the two ends.

The chain recombines TRBV20-1 with TRBJ1-2, with 8 positions matching TRBD1. The CDR3 extends over 13 amino acids. V lost 3 bases and J lost 6; bases outside the gene matches: 6. Germline CDR1 reads DFQATT; CDR2 reads SNEGSKA (reference sequence). This CDR3 reads CSASAGGVNGYTF. The CDR3 nucleotides read TGCAGTGCTAGTGCAGGGGGCGTTAATGGCTACACCTTC.

V gene TRBV25-1 combines with J gene TRBJ1-6, with D maybe TRBD1 (6 bases). The germline CDR1 and CDR2 sequences are MGHDK and SYGVNS. The CDR3 is 14 amino acids. Trimming cost V 2 bases and J 5 bases, with 7 bases left between them. CDR3 DNA: TGTGCCAGCAGTGAACAGGGGAATAATTCACCCCTCCACTTT. Protein: CASSEQGNNSPLHF. The full variable domain, in which reference TRBV25-1 and TRBJ1-6 provide the parts outside the CDR3, is EADIYQTPRYLVIGTGKKITLECSQTMGHDKMYWYQQDPGMELHLIHYSYGVNSTEKGDLSSESTVSRIRTEHFPLTLESARPSHTSQYLCASSEQGNNSPLHFGNGTRLTVT.

The genes are TRBV2 and TRBJ2-5; 13 bases line up with TRBD2. Trimming cost V 0 bases and J 4 bases; bases outside gene matches: 2. The CDR3 spans 16 residues. Germline lookup yields CDR1 SNHLY and CDR2 FYNNEI. The CDR3 spells CASSEAGLAGRETQYF. As DNA, the CDR3 is TGTGCCAGCAGTGAAGCGGGACTAGCGGGACGAGAGACCCAGTACTTC.

The V gene is TRBV5-5, the J gene TRBJ2-5, with TRBD1 matching 9 bases. Per germline, CDR1 SGHKS and CDR2 YYEKEE (reference sequence). The V gene end was trimmed by 8 bases and the J gene end by 5 bases; junction bases not matched to a gene: 7. This CDR3 comprises 13 residues. The CDR3 bases are TGTGCCAGTTCCACAGGGGGCCGGGAGACCCAGTACTTC. Translation gives CASSTGGRETQYF.

The chain has TRBV6-2 or TRBV6-3 and TRBJ2-2, with TRBD2 as a possible D gene (5 bases). The CDR3 totals 15 residues. Germline CDR1 MNHEY, CDR2 SVGEGT. Trimming stripped 6 bases from V and 5 bases from J, with 16 bases between. The CDR3 loop is CASSRRPGGTGELFF. The CDR3 coding sequence is TGTGCCAGCAGCCGACGCCCCGGCGGGACCGGGGAGCTGTTTTTT.

This clone was observed a few times. V and J are TRBV11-2 and TRBJ1-2; possible D gene TRBD1, 5 bases. This CDR3 has 14 residues. CDR1 is SGHAT, CDR2 FQNNGV, per germline. V was cut by 2 bases and J by 2 bases, with 9 bases left in between. The CDR3 sequence is CASSLTRTNYGYTF. The CDR3, as DNA: TGTGCCAGCAGCTTAACCCGGACAAACTATGGCTACACCTTC.